The rows below give T cell receptor beta chains drawn from one sample of a study of shared T cell receptors in the human thymus. Data came from immunoSEQ multiplex PCR; TCRdb stores just in-frame clones and leaves some out. The sample holds 640,000 or so clones, about 89% seen once. This sample was also put to use in a study of human thymus T cells.

The sequencing sample was made of thymocytes. These receptor sequences come from a boy in the first two years of life with a congenital heart defect. The CDR3 runs from the conserved cysteine through the conserved F or W. Fields, in order: V gene, J gene, CDR3 protein.

v_call: TRBV4-3
j_call: TRBJ1-1
cdr3_aa: CASSQGQGNNTEAFF

v_call: TRBV9
j_call: TRBJ1-4
cdr3_aa: CASSARISGEKLFF

v_call: TRBV7-9
j_call: TRBJ1-2
cdr3_aa: CASSSAPGTANYGYTF

v_call: TRBV5-5
j_call: TRBJ2-7
cdr3_aa: CASSFRPGQGVSYEQYF

v_call: TRBV6-5
j_call: TRBJ2-3
cdr3_aa: CASSSTTGIGTDTQYF

v_call: TRBV7-6
j_call: TRBJ2-1
cdr3_aa: CASSLAKRGSYNEQFF

v_call: TRBV6-1
j_call: TRBJ1-6
cdr3_aa: CASRFRQVNSPLHF

v_call: TRBV2
j_call: TRBJ1-4
cdr3_aa: CASWAGGVNEKLFF

v_call: TRBV28
j_call: TRBJ1-5
cdr3_aa: CASSFHPGQGVQPQHF

v_call: TRBV19
j_call: TRBJ2-7
cdr3_aa: CASSRSKGPSYEQYF

v_call: TRBV27
j_call: TRBJ1-4
cdr3_aa: CASSPHPTGEYEKLFF

v_call: TRBV4-3
j_call: TRBJ2-7
cdr3_aa: CASSQDLTSGSSRALSYEQYF

v_call: TRBV4-3
j_call: TRBJ2-2
cdr3_aa: CASSRGVWRTGELFF

v_call: TRBV14
j_call: TRBJ2-3
cdr3_aa: CASSQDRLAGGPDTQYF

v_call: TRBV28
j_call: TRBJ2-3
cdr3_aa: CASSLSGKAADTQYF

v_call: TRBV27
j_call: TRBJ2-5
cdr3_aa: CASSHLPQRGGWAETQYF

v_call: TRBV5-1
j_call: TRBJ2-3
cdr3_aa: CASRVEGLSTDTQYF

v_call: TRBV28
j_call: TRBJ2-3
cdr3_aa: CASTSSSGSTDTQYF

v_call: TRBV5-1
j_call: TRBJ1-2
cdr3_aa: CASSSSGQHEYANYGYTF

v_call: TRBV28
j_call: TRBJ1-5
cdr3_aa: CASSLYAPSTGRRNQPQHF

v_call: TRBV28
j_call: TRBJ1-1
cdr3_aa: CASSLTRRVMPNTEAFF

v_call: TRBV4-3
j_call: TRBJ1-1
cdr3_aa: CASSQDYTTGGNTEAFF

v_call: TRBV4-3
j_call: TRBJ1-4
cdr3_aa: CASSQWVDRLPGANEKLFF

v_call: TRBV4-1
j_call: TRBJ2-7
cdr3_aa: CASSQAQGKYYEQYF

v_call: TRBV7-9
j_call: TRBJ1-2
cdr3_aa: CASSFPSGTDPYYGYTF

v_call: TRBV27
j_call: TRBJ2-1
cdr3_aa: CASRGGLSSYNEQFF

v_call: TRBV6-1
j_call: TRBJ1-2
cdr3_aa: CASSELRNGYTF

v_call: TRBV14
j_call: TRBJ2-4
cdr3_aa: CASSPAGEPSWPKNIQYF

v_call: TRBV14
j_call: TRBJ1-2
cdr3_aa: CASSQGVKGPWDGYTF

v_call: TRBV2
j_call: TRBJ2-1
cdr3_aa: CASSEASGYNEQFF

v_call: TRBV5-1
j_call: TRBJ1-2
cdr3_aa: CASSLEAGVNYGYTF

v_call: TRBV5-3
j_call: TRBJ2-7
cdr3_aa: CARSGIPSVSYEQYF

v_call: TRBV5-1
j_call: TRBJ2-3
cdr3_aa: CASARLSGGPTDTQYF

v_call: TRBV11-2
j_call: TRBJ2-7
cdr3_aa: CASGEPWRGPYEQYF

v_call: TRBV19
j_call: TRBJ2-4
cdr3_aa: CASSDPGPQKNIQYF

v_call: TRBV7-2
j_call: TRBJ1-4
cdr3_aa: CASSLGTGGRNEKLFF